One and the same sample provided the 8 T cell receptor beta chains below, sequenced in a study of shared clonotypes between healthy human individuals. Some clones are missing from TCRdb's copy, which holds only in-frame ones; the method was immunoSEQ multiplex PCR. The repertoire has about 2.4 million clones, approximately 93% of them found once; the top ten carry approximately 0.37%. Sequenced sample: naive CD4+ T cells from PBMCs. The subset was: CD45RA+ positively selected. Receptors originate from a man aged 18 to 30 in good health. Some clones in this sample may be carry-over from other donors' samples.

The V and J genes are TRBV5-5 and TRBJ1-2; D is uncertain. CDR3 length equals 15 residues. Germline V gene lookup returns CDR1 SGHKS and CDR2 YYEKEE (reference sequence). V lost 0 bases to trimming and J lost 2 bases, with 11 bases between them. The CDR3 region has the DNA TGTGCCAGCAGCTTGGCCGGCAGAGCAAACTATGGCTACACCTTC. Protein: CASSLAGRANYGYTF.

V and J are TRBV28 and TRBJ1-5; D possibly corresponds to TRBD1 (5 bases). CDR1 is MDHEN, CDR2 SYDVKM, per germline. V lost 6 bases and J lost 0, with 9 bases in between. The CDR3 extends over 14 amino acids. Here the CDR3 DNA reads TGTGCCAGCAGACGGGACTTTAGCAATCAGCCCCAGCATTTT. Its translation: CASRRDFSNQPQHF.

The chain has TRBV28 and TRBJ2-6; D is perhaps TRBD1 or TRBD2 (5 bases each). The CDR3 has 16 residues. V was trimmed by 7 bases and J by 2 bases, leaving 15 bases between them. Germline CDR1 and CDR2: MDHEN and SYDVKM. The CDR3 DNA follows: TGTGCCAGCACCCGAGGTATGGGGGCTGGGGCCAACGTCCTGACTTTC. It yields the protein CASTRGMGAGANVLTF.

The chain carries TRBV7-2 and TRBJ1-6, with no clear D. In germline, CDR1 is SGHTA, CDR2 FQGNSA. Trimming took 5 bases from V and 7 from J, leaving 15 bases between them. This CDR3 has 15 amino acids. The DNA for the CDR3 is TGTGCCAGCAGCCCAAGGCGCTCGGGGAATTCACCCCTCCACTTT. Translated: CASSPRRSGNSPLHF.

Only one count was recorded for this clone. The chain links TRBV4-1 to TRBJ2-1; 8 bases align to TRBD2. Germline CDR1 and CDR2: MGHRA and YSYEKL. The CDR3 is 16 amino acids. V lost 0 bases to trimming and J lost 6 bases; unmatched junction nucleotides: 7. The CDR3 bases are TGCGCCAGCAGCCAAGAGGAGAGACTAGCGATCAATGAGCAGTTCTTC. Its protein product is CASSQEERLAINEQFF.

This chain connects TRBV14 to TRBJ2-1, with D hard to call. Germline CDR1 and CDR2: SGHDN and FVKESK. V was trimmed by 3 bases and J by 6 bases, leaving 12 bases between them. The CDR3 is 14 amino acids. The CDR3 sequence: CASSQALPGNEQFF. Written as DNA, the CDR3 is TGTGCCAGCAGCCAGGCATTACCCGGCAATGAGCAGTTCTTC.

DNA of the CDR3: TGTGCCAGCAGCTCGCTGGTGCTTGACAGGGGGAAGTACGAGCAGTACTTC. Protein sequence: CASSSLVLDRGKYEQYF. The chain couples TRBV11-2 to TRBJ2-7, with 9 bases that match TRBD1. Germline assignment: CDR1 SGHAT and CDR2 FQNNGV. The junction had 14 bases not matched to a gene; V was cut back by 4 bases and J by 4 bases. CDR3 length equals 17 residues.

This clone was detected only once. The chain employs TRBV10-3 and TRBJ1-5, with 8 nucleotides matching TRBD1. Germline CDR1 and CDR2: ENHRY and SYGVKD. CDR3 length: 18 amino acids. Trimming at V came to 0 bases and at J to 3 bases, leaving 10 bases not matched to a gene. CDR3 sequence: CAISESKRDRPYNQPQHF. As DNA, the CDR3 is TGTGCCATCAGTGAGTCAAAAAGGGACAGGCCTTACAATCAGCCCCAGCATTTT.